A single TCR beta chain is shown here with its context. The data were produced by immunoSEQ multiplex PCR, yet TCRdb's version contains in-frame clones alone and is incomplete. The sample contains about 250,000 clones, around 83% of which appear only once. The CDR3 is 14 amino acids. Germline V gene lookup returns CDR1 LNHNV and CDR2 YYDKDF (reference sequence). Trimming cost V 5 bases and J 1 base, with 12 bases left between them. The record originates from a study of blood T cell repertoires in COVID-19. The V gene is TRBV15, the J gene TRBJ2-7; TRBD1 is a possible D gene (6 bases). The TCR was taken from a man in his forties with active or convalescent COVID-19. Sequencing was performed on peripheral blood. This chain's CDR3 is CATSQGQTSYEQYF. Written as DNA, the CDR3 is TGTGCCACCAGCCAAGGACAGACATCCTACGAGCAGTACTTC.